This T cell receptor beta chain is drawn from a study of blood T cells in healthy people across ages. Note on this clonotype: Its cognate antigen is unknown.

Broader study findings: Estimated diversity, derived from one million T cells, was regarded as an underestimate. Roughly linearly, TCR beta diversity per million T cells fell as age increased.

PCR was performed a second time for roughly 7 to 11 cycles using a sample-barcoded 5' primer and a J-beta primer mix. TCRdb re-called the 5' RACE reads with MiXCR, one entry per CDR3 protein. The sample yields around 800,000 distinct CDR3 sequences, roughly 24% seen once. These same data were also listed under a study on T cells of mothers and their children. From that study: No clone of persistent microchimeric T cells was detected.

Specimen: blood. The receptor's source is a boy younger than 18 in good health.

This chain's CDR3 is CASSPFSGTNYEQYF. Here the CDR3 DNA reads TGTGCCAGCTCACCGTTTTCCGGGACAAACTACGAGCAGTACTTC. The rearrangement joins TRBV18 to TRBJ2-7; TRBD1 might be the D (6 bases). Trimming took 3 bases from V and 3 from J, leaving 15 bases between them. Germline values: CDR1 KGHSH, CDR2 LQKENI. The CDR3 extends over 15 amino acids. The whole variable domain, filled in from reference TRBV18 and TRBJ2-7, reads NAGVMQNPRHLVRRRGQEARLRCSPMKGHSHVYWYRQLPEEGLKFMVYLQKENIIDESGMPKERFSAEFPKEGPSILRIQQVVRGDSAAYFCASSPFSGTNYEQYFGPGTRLTVT.